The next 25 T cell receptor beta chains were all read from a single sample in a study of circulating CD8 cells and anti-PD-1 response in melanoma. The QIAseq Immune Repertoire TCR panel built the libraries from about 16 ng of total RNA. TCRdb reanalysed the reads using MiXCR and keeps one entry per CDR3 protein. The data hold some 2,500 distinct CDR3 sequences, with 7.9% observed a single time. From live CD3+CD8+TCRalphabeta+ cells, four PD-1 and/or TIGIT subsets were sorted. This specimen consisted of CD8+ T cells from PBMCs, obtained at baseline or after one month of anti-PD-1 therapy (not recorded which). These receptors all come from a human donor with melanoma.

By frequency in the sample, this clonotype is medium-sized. The CDR3 reads CASSSPGERASEQYF. In nucleotides, the CDR3 is TGTGCCAGCAGTTCGCCGGGAGAAAGGGCGAGCGAGCAGTACTTC. The rearrangement links TRBV28 to TRBJ2-7; D perhaps matches TRBD2 (6 bases). This CDR3 comprises 15 residues. Deletions cut 4 bases from V and 6 bases from J, with 19 bases between. Germline assignment: CDR1 MDHEN and CDR2 SYDVKM.

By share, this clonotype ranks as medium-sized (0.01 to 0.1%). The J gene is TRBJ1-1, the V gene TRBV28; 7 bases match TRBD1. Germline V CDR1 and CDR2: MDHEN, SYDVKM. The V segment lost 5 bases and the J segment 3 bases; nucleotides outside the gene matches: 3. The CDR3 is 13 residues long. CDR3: CASSTRGHTEAFF. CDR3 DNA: TGTGCCAGCAGTACGAGGGGGCACACTGAAGCTTTCTTT.

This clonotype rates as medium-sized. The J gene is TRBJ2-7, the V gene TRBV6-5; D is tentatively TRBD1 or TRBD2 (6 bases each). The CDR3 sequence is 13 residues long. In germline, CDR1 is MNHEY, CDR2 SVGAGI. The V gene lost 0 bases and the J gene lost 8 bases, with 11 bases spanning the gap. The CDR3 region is CASSYSGGLQQYF. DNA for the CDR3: TGTGCCAGCAGTTACTCGGGGGGCTTACAGCAGTACTTC.

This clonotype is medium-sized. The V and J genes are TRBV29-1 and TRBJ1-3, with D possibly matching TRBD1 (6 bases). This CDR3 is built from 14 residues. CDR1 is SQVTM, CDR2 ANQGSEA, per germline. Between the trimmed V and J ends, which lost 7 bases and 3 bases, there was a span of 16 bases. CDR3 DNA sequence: TGCAGCGCCGGCCCGGGGGCTGTTGGAAACACCATATATTTT. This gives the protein CSAGPGAVGNTIYF.

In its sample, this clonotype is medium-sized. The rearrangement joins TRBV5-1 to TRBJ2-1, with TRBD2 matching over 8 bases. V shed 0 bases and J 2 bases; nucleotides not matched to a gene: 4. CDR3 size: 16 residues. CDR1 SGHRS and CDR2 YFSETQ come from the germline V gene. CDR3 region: CASSLGTSSPYNEQFF. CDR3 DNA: TGCGCCAGCAGCTTGGGGACTAGCTCGCCCTACAATGAGCAGTTCTTC. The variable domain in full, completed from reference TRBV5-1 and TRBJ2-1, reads KAGVTQTPRYLIKTRGQQVTLSCSPISGHRSVSWYQQTPGQGLQFLFEYFSETQRNKGNFPGRFSGRQFSNSRSEMNVSTLELGDSALYLCASSLGTSSPYNEQFFGPGTRLTVL.

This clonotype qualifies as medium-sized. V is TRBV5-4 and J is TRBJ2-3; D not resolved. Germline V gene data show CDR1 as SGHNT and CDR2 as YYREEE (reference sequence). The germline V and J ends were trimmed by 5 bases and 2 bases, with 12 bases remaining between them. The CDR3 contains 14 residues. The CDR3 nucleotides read TGTGCCAGCAGTCCAAAAGGCCTCACAGATACGCAGTATTTT. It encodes CASSPKGLTDTQYF. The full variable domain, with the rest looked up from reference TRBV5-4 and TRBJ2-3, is ETGVTQSPTHLIKTRGQQVTLRCSSQSGHNTVSWYQQALGQGPQFIFQYYREEENGRGNFPPRFSGLQFPNYSSELNVNALELDDSALYLCASSPKGLTDTQYFGPGTRLTVL.

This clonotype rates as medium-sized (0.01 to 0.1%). The CDR3 protein is CASSTEDRVGDEQFF. The CDR3, as DNA: TGTGCCAGCAGCACCGAGGACAGGGTTGGCGATGAGCAGTTCTTC. The chain joins TRBV5-5 to TRBJ2-1; 8 bases are a match to TRBD1. CDR1 SGHKS and CDR2 YYEKEE come from the germline V gene (reference sequence). The V gene end was trimmed by 4 bases and the J gene end by 8 bases; junction bases not matched to a gene: 11. There are 15 residues in the CDR3.

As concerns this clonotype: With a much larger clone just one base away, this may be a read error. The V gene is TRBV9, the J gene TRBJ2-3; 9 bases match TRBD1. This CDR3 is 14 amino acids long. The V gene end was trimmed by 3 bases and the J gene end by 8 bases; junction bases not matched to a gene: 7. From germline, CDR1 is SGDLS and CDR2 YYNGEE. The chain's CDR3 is CASSDGTGFRTQYF. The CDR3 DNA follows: TGTGCCAGCAGCGACGGGACAGGGTTCCGTACGCAGTATTTT. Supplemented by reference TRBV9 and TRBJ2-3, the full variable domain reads DSGVTQTPKHLITATGQRVTLRCSPRSGDLSVYWYQQSLDQGLQFLIQYYNGEERAKGNILERFSAQQFPDLHSELNLSSLELGDSALYFCASSDGTGFRTQYFGPGTRLTVL.

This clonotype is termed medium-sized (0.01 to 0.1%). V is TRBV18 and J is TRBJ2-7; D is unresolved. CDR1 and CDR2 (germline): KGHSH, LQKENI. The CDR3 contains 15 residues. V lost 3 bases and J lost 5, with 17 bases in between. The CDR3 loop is CASSPDGSFVHEQYF. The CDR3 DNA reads TGTGCCAGCTCACCGGACGGCTCATTCGTCCACGAGCAGTACTTC.

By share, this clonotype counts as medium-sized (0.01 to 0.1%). The chain's CDR3 is CASSSLGAETQYF. In nucleotides, the CDR3 is TGCGCCAGCAGCTCTCTAGGCGCAGAGACCCAGTACTTC. The V gene is TRBV5-1, the J gene TRBJ2-5; D is unresolved. Germline values: CDR1 SGHRS, CDR2 YFSETQ. The CDR3 contains 13 residues. The germline V and J ends were trimmed by 3 bases and 4 bases, with 10 bases remaining between them.

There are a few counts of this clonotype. In DNA form, the CDR3 reads TGTGCCAGTAGTATAGACAGCCGAACCTCCTATAATTCACCCCTCCACTTT. It yields the protein CASSIDSRTSYNSPLHF. V usage is TRBV19 and J usage is TRBJ1-6; D is unresolved. V lost 0 bases to trimming and J lost 0 bases, with 9 bases between them. Germline V gives CDR1 LNHDA, CDR2 SQIVND (reference sequence). This CDR3 comprises 17 residues.

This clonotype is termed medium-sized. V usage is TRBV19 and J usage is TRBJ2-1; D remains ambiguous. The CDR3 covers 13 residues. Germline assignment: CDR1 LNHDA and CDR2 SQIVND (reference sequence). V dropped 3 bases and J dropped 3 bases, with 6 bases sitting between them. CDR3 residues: CASSMAVYNEQFF. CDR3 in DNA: TGTGCCAGTAGTATGGCGGTCTACAATGAGCAGTTCTTC.

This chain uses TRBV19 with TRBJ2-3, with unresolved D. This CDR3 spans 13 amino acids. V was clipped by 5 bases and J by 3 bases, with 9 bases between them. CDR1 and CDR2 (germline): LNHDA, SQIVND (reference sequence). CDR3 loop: CASSFRVTDTQYF. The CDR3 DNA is TGTGCCAGTAGTTTCCGGGTAACAGATACGCAGTATTTT.

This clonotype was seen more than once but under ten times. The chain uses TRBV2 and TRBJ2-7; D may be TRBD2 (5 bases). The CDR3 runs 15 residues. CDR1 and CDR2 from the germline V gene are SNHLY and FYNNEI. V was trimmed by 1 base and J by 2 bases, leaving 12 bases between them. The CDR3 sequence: CASSEGLAATYEQYF. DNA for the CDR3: TGTGCCAGCAGTGAAGGGCTAGCTGCTACCTACGAGCAGTACTTC.

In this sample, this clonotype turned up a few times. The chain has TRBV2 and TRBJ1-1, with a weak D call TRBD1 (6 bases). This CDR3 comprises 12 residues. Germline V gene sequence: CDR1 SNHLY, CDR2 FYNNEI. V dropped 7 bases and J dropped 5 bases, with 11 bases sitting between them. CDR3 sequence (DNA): TGTGCCAGCAAAAGGGGGAGGACTGAAGCTTTCTTT. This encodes CASKRGRTEAFF.

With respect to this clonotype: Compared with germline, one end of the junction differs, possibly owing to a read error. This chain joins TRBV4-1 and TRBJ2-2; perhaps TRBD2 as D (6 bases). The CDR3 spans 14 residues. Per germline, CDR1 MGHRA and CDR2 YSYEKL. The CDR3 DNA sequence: TGCGCCGGCAGCCTCTACACAGGAACCGGGGGGCTGTTTTTT. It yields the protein CAGSLYTGTGGLFF.

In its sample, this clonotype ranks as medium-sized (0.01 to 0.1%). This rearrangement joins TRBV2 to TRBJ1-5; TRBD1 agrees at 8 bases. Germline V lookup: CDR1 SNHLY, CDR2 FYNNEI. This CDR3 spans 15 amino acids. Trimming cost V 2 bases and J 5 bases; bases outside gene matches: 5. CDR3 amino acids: CASSELDREDQPQHF. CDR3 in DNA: TGTGCCAGCAGTGAATTGGACAGGGAAGATCAGCCCCAGCATTTT.

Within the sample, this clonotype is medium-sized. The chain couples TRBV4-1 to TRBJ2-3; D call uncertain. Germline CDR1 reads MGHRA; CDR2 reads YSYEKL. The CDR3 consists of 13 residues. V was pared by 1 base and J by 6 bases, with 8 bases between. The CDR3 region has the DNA TGCGCCAGCAGCCAAGTGAGACTCGATACGCAGTATTTT. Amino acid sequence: CASSQVRLDTQYF.

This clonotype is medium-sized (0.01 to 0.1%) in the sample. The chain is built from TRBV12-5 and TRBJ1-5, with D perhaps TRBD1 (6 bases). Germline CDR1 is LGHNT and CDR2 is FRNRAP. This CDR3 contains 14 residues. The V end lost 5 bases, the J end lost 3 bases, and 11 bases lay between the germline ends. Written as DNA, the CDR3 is TGTGCTAGTGGTCCAGGACAGAACAATCAGCCCCAGCATTTT. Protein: CASGPGQNNQPQHF.

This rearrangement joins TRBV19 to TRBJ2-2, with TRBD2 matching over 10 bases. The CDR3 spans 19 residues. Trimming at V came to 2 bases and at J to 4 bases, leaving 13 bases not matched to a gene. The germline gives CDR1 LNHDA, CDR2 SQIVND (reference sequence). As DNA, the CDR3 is TGTGCCAGTAGTATACCTACAGAGGAACTAGCGGGGTGCACCGGGGAGCTGTTTTTT. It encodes CASSIPTEELAGCTGELFF.

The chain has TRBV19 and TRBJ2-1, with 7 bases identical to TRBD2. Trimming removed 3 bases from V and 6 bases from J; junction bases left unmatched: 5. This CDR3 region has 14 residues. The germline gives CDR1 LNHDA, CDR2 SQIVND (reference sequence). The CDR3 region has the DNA TGTGCCAGTAGTATCGGGGGGATCCGCAATGAGCAGTTCTTC. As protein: CASSIGGIRNEQFF. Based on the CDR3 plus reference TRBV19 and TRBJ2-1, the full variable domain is DGGITQSPKYLFRKEGQNVTLSCEQNLNHDAMYWYRQDPGQGLRLIYYSQIVNDFQKGDIAEGYSVSREKKESFPLTVTSAQKNPTAFYLCASSIGGIRNEQFFGPGTRLTVL.

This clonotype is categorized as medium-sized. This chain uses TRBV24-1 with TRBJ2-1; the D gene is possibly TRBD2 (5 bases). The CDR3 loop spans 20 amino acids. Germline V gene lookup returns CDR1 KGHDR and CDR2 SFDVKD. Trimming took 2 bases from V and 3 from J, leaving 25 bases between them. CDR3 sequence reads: CATSDSDLDGLGESYNEQFF. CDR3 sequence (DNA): TGTGCCACCAGTGATTCTGACCTGGACGGCCTCGGGGAAAGCTACAATGAGCAGTTCTTC.

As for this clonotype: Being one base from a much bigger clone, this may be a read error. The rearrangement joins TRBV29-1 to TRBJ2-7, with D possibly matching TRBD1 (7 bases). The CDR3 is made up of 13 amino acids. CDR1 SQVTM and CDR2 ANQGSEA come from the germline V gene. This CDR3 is CSARGERSHEQYF. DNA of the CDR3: TGCAGTGCCAGGGGGGAACGTAGCCACGAGCAGTACTTC.

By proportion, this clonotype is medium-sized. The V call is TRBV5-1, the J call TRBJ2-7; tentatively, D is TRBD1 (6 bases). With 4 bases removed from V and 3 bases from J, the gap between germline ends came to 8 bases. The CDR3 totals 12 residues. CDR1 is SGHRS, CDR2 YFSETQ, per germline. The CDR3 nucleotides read TGCGCCAGCAGCCCGGACAGCTACGAGCAGTACTTC. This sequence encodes CASSPDSYEQYF.

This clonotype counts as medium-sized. The CDR3 DNA sequence: TGTGCCTGGGGGGGACAGGCGAACACTGAAGCTTTCTTT. This encodes CAWGGQANTEAFF. The genes are TRBV30 and TRBJ1-1, with 8 nucleotides matching TRBD1. The CDR3 has 13 amino acids. Germline trimming cut 5 bases from V and 1 base from J; bases unmatched to any gene: 3. The germline gives CDR1 GTSNPN, CDR2 SVGIG (reference sequence).